This passage covers 19 T cell receptor beta chains from one sample sequenced in a study of T cell responses to AZD1222 COVID-19 vaccine. Sequenced by immunoSEQ multiplex PCR; TCRdb stores in-frame clones only, minus some. The repertoire consists of some 120,000 clones, with 80% to 90% occurring once and the leading ten covering roughly 1.3%. The specimen comprised peripheral blood, sampled on day 0 of AZD1222 vaccination. The source of these receptors is an adult in good health.

The chain uses TRBV19 and TRBJ2-7, with D possibly TRBD1 on 6 matching bases. CDR1 is LNHDA, CDR2 SQIVND, per germline (reference sequence). This CDR3 spans 15 amino acids. V shed 6 bases and J shed 2 bases, with 17 bases lying between them. CDR3 sequence: CASSQGGPGAYEQYF. CDR3 sequence (DNA): TGTGCCAGTAGCCAAGGGGGACCCGGGGCCTACGAGCAGTACTTC. Drawing the rest from reference TRBV19 and TRBJ2-7, the complete variable domain is DGGITQSPKYLFRKEGQNVTLSCEQNLNHDAMYWYRQDPGQGLRLIYYSQIVNDFQKGDIAEGYSVSREKKESFPLTVTSAQKNPTAFYLCASSQGGPGAYEQYFGPGTRLTVT.

This chain uses TRBV3-1 (or the pseudogene TRBV3-2) with TRBJ1-1; D is unresolved. V shed 4 bases and J shed 0 bases, with 12 bases lying between them. Germline values: CDR1 LGHDT, CDR2 YNNKEL (reference sequence). This CDR3 contains 15 residues. The DNA of the CDR3 is TGTGCCAGCAGCCCGGACGGAGATTTGAACACTGAAGCTTTCTTT. Its translation: CASSPDGDLNTEAFF.

V gene TRBV19 combines with J gene TRBJ1-2; 7 bases fit TRBD1. Germline V CDR1 and CDR2: LNHDA, SQIVND (reference sequence). V shed 5 bases, J shed 3 bases, and the junction held 6 bases outside the gene matches. There are 14 residues in the CDR3. CDR3 sequence (DNA): TGTGCCAGTAGTGACAGGGCGAACTACTATGGCTACACCTTC. It specifies CASSDRANYYGYTF.

This chain connects TRBV7-8 to TRBJ1-1, with a weak D call TRBD1 (5 bases). Germline V lookup: CDR1 SGHVS, CDR2 FQNEAQ. Trimming cost V 4 bases and J 2 bases, with 8 bases left between them. CDR3 length: 13 residues. CDR3 sequence (DNA): TGTGCCAGCAGCTCCGACAGAAACACTGAAGCTTTCTTT. Protein sequence: CASSSDRNTEAFF.

This chain links TRBV10-1 with TRBJ2-5, with D perhaps given as TRBD1 or TRBD2 (5 bases each). CDR1 WNHNN and CDR2 SYGVQD come from the germline V gene (reference sequence). Deletions cut 8 bases from V and 5 bases from J, with 21 bases between. The CDR3 contains 15 residues. CDR3 DNA: TGCGCCAGCTTAGACCGGGACCGGCCGGAGGAGACCCAGTACTTC. This translates into CASLDRDRPEETQYF.

This clone has more than one count but fewer than ten. The V call is TRBV5-4, the J call TRBJ1-2; D is possibly TRBD1 (6 bases). CDR1 and CDR2 from the germline V gene are SGHNT and YYREEE (reference sequence). Between the trimmed V and J ends, which lost 5 bases and 4 bases, there was a span of 18 bases. This CDR3 is built from 15 residues. CDR3 protein: CASSHREPPIYGYTF. CDR3 coding DNA: TGTGCCAGCAGTCACAGGGAGCCCCCGATCTATGGCTACACCTTC.

The CDR3 sequence: CASATGGSYGYTF. The DNA of the CDR3 is TGTGCCAGCGCCACAGGGGGCTCATATGGCTACACCTTC. The rearrangement links TRBV6-5 to TRBJ1-2, with TRBD1 identical over 9 bases. This CDR3 spans 13 amino acids. V shed 8 bases and J 5 bases; nucleotides not matched to a gene: 6. The V gene's germline CDR1 is MNHEY and CDR2 SVGAGI.

This clone was seen a few times. The V call is TRBV5-1, the J call TRBJ1-6, with 8 nucleotides matching TRBD1. The V gene end was trimmed by 0 bases and the J gene end by 7 bases; junction bases not matched to a gene: 3. Germline values: CDR1 SGHRS, CDR2 YFSETQ. This CDR3 has 15 amino acids. The CDR3 here is CASSLDRGNNSPLHF. CDR3 DNA: TGCGCCAGCAGCTTGGACAGGGGGAACAATTCACCCCTCCACTTT.

The CDR3 nucleotides are TGTGCCAGCAGGCCAGCGGGAGGATACAATGAGCAGTTCTTC. This encodes CASRPAGGYNEQFF. V usage is TRBV7-9 and J usage is TRBJ2-1, with TRBD2 matching over 9 bases. Losses at the gene ends were 6 bases for V and 4 bases for J; bases not matched to a gene: 4. The CDR3 is 14 residues long. Germline-derived CDR1 and CDR2 are SEHNR and FQNEAQ (reference sequence).

The V call is TRBV6-5, the J call TRBJ2-7, with a weak D call TRBD1 (5 bases). This CDR3 region has 15 residues. The germline gives CDR1 MNHEY, CDR2 SVGAGI. The V gene lost 6 bases and the J gene lost 6 bases, with 21 bases spanning the gap. DNA for the CDR3: TGTGCCAGCAGCTCATACAGGTATTTGGCGTTCGAGCAGTACTTC. This sequence encodes CASSSYRYLAFEQYF.

There are a few counts of this clone. The chain carries TRBV6-1 and TRBJ1-5; D is ambiguous. The V end lost 3 bases, the J end lost 2 bases, and 8 bases lay between the germline ends. CDR1 is MNHNS, CDR2 SASEGT, per germline. The CDR3 spans 14 residues. The CDR3 loop reads CASSEWQGNQPQHF. The CDR3 bases are TGTGCCAGCAGTGAGTGGCAGGGCAATCAGCCCCAGCATTTT.

The J gene is TRBJ1-1, the V gene TRBV6-2 or TRBV6-3, with TRBD1 as a possible D gene (5 bases). The germline V and J ends were trimmed by 5 bases and 0 bases, with 13 bases remaining between them. The CDR3 is 15 residues long. Germline V CDR1 and CDR2: MNHEY, SVGEGT. The CDR3 protein is CASSPAGLLNTEAFF. CDR3 DNA: TGTGCCAGCAGTCCCGCGGGACTGCTGAACACTGAAGCTTTCTTT.

The rearrangement uses TRBV27 and TRBJ1-2; perhaps TRBD1 as D (5 bases). The CDR3 spans 14 residues. Germline values: CDR1 MNHEY, CDR2 SMNVEV (reference sequence). V shed 5 bases and J shed 8 bases, with 18 bases lying between them. The CDR3 reads CASSPGGVARGYTF. Here the CDR3 DNA reads TGTGCCAGCAGTCCAGGAGGGGTGGCGCGGGGCTACACCTTC.

The chain couples TRBV11-2 to TRBJ1-1; TRBD1 is a possible D gene (5 bases). Germline CDR1 and CDR2: SGHAT and FQNNGV. V dropped 3 bases and J dropped 4 bases, with 12 bases sitting between them. The CDR3 consists of 14 residues. The CDR3 nucleotides read TGTGCCAGCAGCTTCAGGGTGGGGACCACTGAAGCTTTCTTT. Translation gives CASSFRVGTTEAFF.

The rearrangement uses TRBV27 and TRBJ2-7; D is unresolved. The CDR3 sequence is 15 residues long. V was clipped by 2 bases and J by 5 bases, with 16 bases between them. Germline V gene data show CDR1 as MNHEY and CDR2 as SMNVEV (reference sequence). The CDR3 spells CASSLSSLGRNEQYF. CDR3 coding DNA: TGTGCCAGCAGTTTAAGCTCGCTAGGACGGAACGAGCAGTACTTC.

The V call is TRBV5-4, the J call TRBJ2-3, with D perhaps TRBD1 or TRBD2 (6 bases each). Germline V CDR1 and CDR2: SGHNT, YYREEE (reference sequence). The CDR3 has 13 amino acids. Trimming pared 4 bases from V and 4 bases from J, leaving 10 bases between. This chain's CDR3 is CASSRGEADTQYF. The CDR3 DNA follows: TGTGCCAGCAGCAGGGGGGAGGCAGATACGCAGTATTTT. The full variable domain, completed using reference TRBV5-4 and TRBJ2-3, is ETGVTQSPTHLIKTRGQQVTLRCSSQSGHNTVSWYQQALGQGPQFIFQYYREEENGRGNFPPRFSGLQFPNYSSELNVNALELDDSALYLCASSRGEADTQYFGPGTRLTVL.

The chain is built from TRBV7-9 and TRBJ2-1, with TRBD1 matching 9 bases. In germline, CDR1 is SEHNR, CDR2 FQNEAQ (reference sequence). V lost 1 base to trimming and J lost 6 bases; unmatched junction nucleotides: 4. The CDR3 is made up of 15 amino acids. CDR3 sequence (DNA): TGTGCCAGCAGCTTAGTGACAGGGGGACGCAATGAGCAGTTCTTC. Translating gives CASSLVTGGRNEQFF.

The CDR3 sequence: CASRPGGFGEQYF. In nucleotides, the CDR3 is TGTGCCAGTAGACCGGGGGGGTTTGGCGAGCAGTACTTC. The chain recombines TRBV19 with TRBJ2-7; 8 bases map to TRBD2. Germline V lookup: CDR1 LNHDA, CDR2 SQIVND (reference sequence). CDR3 length: 13 residues. Germline trimming cut 6 bases from V and 6 bases from J; bases unmatched to any gene: 7.

The chain uses TRBV3-1 (or the pseudogene TRBV3-2) and TRBJ2-3; 11 nucleotides match TRBD2. The CDR3 extends over 15 amino acids. From germline, CDR1 is LGHDT and CDR2 YNNKEL (reference sequence). V dropped 5 bases and J dropped 2; count of bases not matched to a gene: 3. The CDR3 is CASSSTSGATDTQYF. CDR3 nucleotide sequence: TGTGCCAGCAGCTCGACTAGCGGGGCCACAGATACGCAGTATTTT.